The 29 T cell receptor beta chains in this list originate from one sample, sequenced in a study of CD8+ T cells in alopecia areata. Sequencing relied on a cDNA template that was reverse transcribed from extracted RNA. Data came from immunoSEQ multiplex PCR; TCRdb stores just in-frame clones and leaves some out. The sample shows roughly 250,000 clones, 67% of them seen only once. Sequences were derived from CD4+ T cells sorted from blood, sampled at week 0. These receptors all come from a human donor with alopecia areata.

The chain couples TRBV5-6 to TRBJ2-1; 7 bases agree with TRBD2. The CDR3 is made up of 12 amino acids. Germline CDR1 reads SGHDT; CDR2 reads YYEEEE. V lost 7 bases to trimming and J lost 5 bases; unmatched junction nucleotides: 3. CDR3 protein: CASGTTHNEQFF. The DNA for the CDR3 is TGTGCCAGCGGGACTACCCACAATGAGCAGTTCTTC.

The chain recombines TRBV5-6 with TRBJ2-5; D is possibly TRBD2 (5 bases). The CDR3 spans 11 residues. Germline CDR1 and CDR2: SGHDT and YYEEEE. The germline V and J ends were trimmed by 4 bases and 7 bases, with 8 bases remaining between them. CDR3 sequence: CASSTGGTQYF. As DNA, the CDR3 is TGTGCCAGCAGCACTGGAGGGACCCAGTACTTC.

Here the CDR3 reads CASSPRQDTTQYF. In nucleotides, the CDR3 is TGTGCCAGCAGTCCACGACAGGATACGACCCAGTACTTC. The V call is TRBV27, the J call TRBJ2-5, with D perhaps matching TRBD1 (6 bases). V was clipped by 5 bases and J by 7 bases, with 14 bases between them. The CDR3 spans 13 residues. Germline V lookup: CDR1 MNHEY, CDR2 SMNVEV (reference sequence).

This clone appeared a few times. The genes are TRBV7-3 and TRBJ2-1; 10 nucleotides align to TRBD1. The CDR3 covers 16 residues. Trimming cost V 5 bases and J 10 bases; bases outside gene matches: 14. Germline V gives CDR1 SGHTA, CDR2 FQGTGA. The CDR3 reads CASSPGTGASDGEQFF. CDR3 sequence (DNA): TGTGCCAGCAGCCCCGGGACAGGGGCCTCCGACGGGGAGCAGTTCTTC.

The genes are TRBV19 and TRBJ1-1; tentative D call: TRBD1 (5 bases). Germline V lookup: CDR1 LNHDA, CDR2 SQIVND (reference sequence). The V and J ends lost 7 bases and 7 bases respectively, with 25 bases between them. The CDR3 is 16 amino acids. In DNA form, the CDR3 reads TGTGCCAGTACCATGGGGTGGACACCCATCCTTAATGAAGCTTTCTTT. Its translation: CASTMGWTPILNEAFF.

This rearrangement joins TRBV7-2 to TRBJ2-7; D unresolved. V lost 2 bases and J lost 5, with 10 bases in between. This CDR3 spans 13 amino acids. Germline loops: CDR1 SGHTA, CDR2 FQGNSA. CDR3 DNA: TGTGCCAGCAGCTTAAACCAGGATAACGAGCAGTACTTC. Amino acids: CASSLNQDNEQYF.

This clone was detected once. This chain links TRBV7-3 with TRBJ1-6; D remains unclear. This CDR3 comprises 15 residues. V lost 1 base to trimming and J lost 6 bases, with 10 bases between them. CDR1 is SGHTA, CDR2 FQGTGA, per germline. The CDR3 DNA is TGTGCCAGCAGCTTAAACCACGGAGGTAATTCACCCCTCCACTTT. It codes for CASSLNHGGNSPLHF. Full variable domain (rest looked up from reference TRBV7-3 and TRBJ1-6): GAGVSQTPSNKVTEKGKYVELRCDPISGHTALYWYRQSLGQGPEFLIYFQGTGAADDSGLPNDRFFAVRPEGSVSTLKIQRTERGDSAVYLCASSLNHGGNSPLHFGNGTRLTVT.

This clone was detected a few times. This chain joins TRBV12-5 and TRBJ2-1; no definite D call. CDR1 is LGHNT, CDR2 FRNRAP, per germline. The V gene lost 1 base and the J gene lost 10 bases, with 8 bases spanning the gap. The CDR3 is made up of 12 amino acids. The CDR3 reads CASGLDGWEQFF. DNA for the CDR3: TGTGCTAGTGGTTTGGACGGGTGGGAGCAGTTCTTC.

CDR3 amino acids: CASSLSPEKRYTEAFF. CDR3 coding DNA: TGCGCCAGCAGCCTCTCCCCCGAGAAAAGGTACACTGAAGCTTTCTTT. V and J are TRBV5-1 and TRBJ1-1; D gene ambiguous. Germline CDR1 SGHRS, CDR2 YFSETQ. The CDR3 has 16 residues. The V gene lost 4 bases and the J gene lost 3 bases, with 19 bases spanning the gap.

The CDR3 loop reads CASSVDPLGGRQETQYF. The CDR3 region has the DNA TGTGCCAGCAGCGTAGACCCCCTCGGGGGGCGCCAAGAGACCCAGTACTTC. The V call is TRBV9, the J call TRBJ2-5; the D gene is possibly TRBD2 (7 bases). The CDR3 extends over 17 amino acids. Germline lookup yields CDR1 SGDLS and CDR2 YYNGEE. Trimming took off 0 bases at V and 1 base at J, with 16 bases between the two ends.

CDR3 DNA: TGTGCCTGGAGGAAGGGGGCCGGAAACACCATATATTTT. The encoded protein is CAWRKGAGNTIYF. The V and J genes are TRBV30 and TRBJ1-3, with 7 bases identical to TRBD1. This CDR3 has 13 amino acids. The V gene end was trimmed by 3 bases and the J gene end by 4 bases; junction bases not matched to a gene: 3. CDR1 and CDR2 from the germline V gene are GTSNPN and SVGIG (reference sequence).

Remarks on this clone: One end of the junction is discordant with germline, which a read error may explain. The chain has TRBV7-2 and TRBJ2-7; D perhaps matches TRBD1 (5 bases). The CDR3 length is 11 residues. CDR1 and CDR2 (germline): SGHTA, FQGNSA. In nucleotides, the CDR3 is TGTGCCAGCAGCCCCGGGCCCAGGGTCCACTTC. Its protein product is CASSPGPRVHF.

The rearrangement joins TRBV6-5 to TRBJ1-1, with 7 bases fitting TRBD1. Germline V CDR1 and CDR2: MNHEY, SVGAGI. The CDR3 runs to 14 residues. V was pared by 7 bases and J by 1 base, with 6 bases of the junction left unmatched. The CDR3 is CASKPGQANTEAFF. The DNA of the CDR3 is TGTGCCAGCAAACCCGGACAGGCGAACACTGAAGCTTTCTTT.

CDR3 bases: TGCAGCGTGACGAAGTGGCAGGGCCAGGAGCAGTTCTTC. Translation: CSVTKWQGQEQFF. The V and J genes are TRBV29-1 and TRBJ2-1; D might be TRBD1 (5 bases). This CDR3 has 13 amino acids. Germline CDR1 and CDR2: SQVTM and ANQGSEA. V was shortened by 6 bases and J by 10 bases, with 19 bases between the two germline ends.

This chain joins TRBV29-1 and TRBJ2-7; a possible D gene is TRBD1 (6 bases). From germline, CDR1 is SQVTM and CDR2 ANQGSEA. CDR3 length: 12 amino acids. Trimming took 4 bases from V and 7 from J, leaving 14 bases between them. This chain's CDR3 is CSVGQAVGEQYF. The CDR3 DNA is TGCAGCGTTGGACAGGCCGTAGGGGAGCAGTACTTC.

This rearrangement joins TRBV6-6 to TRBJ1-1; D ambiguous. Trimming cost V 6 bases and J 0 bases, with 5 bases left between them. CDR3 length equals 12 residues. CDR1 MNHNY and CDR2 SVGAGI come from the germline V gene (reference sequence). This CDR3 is CASRLLNTEAFF. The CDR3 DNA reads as TGTGCCAGCAGACTCTTGAACACTGAAGCTTTCTTT.

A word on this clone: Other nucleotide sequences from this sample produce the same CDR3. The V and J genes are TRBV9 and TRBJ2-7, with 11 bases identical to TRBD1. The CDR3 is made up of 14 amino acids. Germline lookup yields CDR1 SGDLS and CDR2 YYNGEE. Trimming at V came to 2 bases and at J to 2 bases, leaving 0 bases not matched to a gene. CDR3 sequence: CASSVGQGAYEQYF. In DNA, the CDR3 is TGTGCCAGCAGCGTGGGACAGGGGGCCTACGAGCAGTACTTC.

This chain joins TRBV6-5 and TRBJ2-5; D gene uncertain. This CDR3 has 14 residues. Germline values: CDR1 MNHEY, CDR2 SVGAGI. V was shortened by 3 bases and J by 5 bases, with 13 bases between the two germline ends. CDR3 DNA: TGTGCCAGCAGTTATTCCTGGGATGCCGAGACCCAGTACTTC. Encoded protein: CASSYSWDAETQYF.

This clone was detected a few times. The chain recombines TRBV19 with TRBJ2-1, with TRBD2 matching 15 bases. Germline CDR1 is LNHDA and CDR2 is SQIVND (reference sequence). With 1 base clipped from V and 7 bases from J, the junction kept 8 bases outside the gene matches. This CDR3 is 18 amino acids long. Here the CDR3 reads CASSIGSGLAGGPNEQFF. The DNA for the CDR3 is TGTGCCAGTAGTATAGGGTCCGGACTAGCGGGGGGGCCGAATGAGCAGTTCTTC.

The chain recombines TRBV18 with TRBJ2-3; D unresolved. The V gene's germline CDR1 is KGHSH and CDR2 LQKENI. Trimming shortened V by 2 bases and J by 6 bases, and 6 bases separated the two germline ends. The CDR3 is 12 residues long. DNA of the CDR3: TGTGCCAGCTCACCAATAGAGGATACGCAGTATTTT. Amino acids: CASSPIEDTQYF.

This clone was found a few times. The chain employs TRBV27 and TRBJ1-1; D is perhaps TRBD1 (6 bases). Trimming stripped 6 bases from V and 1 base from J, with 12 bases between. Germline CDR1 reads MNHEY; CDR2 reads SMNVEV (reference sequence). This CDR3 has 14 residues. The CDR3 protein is CASSRGGANTEAFF. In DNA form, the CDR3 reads TGTGCCAGCAGCCGCGGGGGGGCGAACACTGAAGCTTTCTTT.

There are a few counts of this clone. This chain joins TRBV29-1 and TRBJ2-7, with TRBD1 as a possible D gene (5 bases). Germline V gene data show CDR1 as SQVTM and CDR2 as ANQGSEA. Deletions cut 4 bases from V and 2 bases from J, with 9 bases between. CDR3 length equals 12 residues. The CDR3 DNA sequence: TGCAGCGTTGTGGCCAGGGCCTACGAGCAGTACTTC. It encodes CSVVARAYEQYF.

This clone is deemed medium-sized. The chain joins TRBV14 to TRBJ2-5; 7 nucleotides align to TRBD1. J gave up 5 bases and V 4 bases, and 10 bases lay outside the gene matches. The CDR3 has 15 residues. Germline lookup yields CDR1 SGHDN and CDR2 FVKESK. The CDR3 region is CASSLHTTGWETQYF. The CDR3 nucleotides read TGTGCCAGCAGCCTCCACACGACAGGGTGGGAGACCCAGTACTTC.

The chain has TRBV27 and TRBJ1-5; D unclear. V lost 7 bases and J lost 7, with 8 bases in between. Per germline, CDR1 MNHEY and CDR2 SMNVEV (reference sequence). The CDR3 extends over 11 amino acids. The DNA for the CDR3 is TGTGCCAGCAACCCGCACCAGCCCCAGCATTTT. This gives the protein CASNPHQPQHF.

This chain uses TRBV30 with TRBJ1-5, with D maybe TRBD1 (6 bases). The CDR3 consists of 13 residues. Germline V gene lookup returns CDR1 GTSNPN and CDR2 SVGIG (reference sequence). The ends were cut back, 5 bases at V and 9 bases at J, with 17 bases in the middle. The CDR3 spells CAWGHQGSVPQHF. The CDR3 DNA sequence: TGTGCCTGGGGACATCAGGGGTCCGTGCCCCAGCATTTT. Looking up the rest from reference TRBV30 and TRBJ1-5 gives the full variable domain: SQTIHQWPATLVQPVGSPLSLECTVEGTSNPNLYWYRQAAGRGLQLLFYSVGIGQISSEVPQNLSASRPQDRQFILSSKKLLLSDSGFYLCAWGHQGSVPQHFGDGTRLSIL.

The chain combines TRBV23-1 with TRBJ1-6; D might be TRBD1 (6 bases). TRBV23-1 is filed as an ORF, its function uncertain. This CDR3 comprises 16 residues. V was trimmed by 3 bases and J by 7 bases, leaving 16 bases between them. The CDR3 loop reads CASSQTRDTFNSPLHF. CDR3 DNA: TGCGCCAGCAGTCAGACCCGGGACACCTTCAATTCACCCCTCCACTTT.

CDR3 nucleotides: TGTGCCAGCAGCTCCGGCGGGGTTAACTATGGCTACACCTTC. Its translation is CASSSGGVNYGYTF. V usage is TRBV11-2 and J usage is TRBJ1-2; D not resolved. This CDR3 is built from 14 residues. Germline V gives CDR1 SGHAT, CDR2 FQNNGV. V shed 4 bases and J shed 1 base, with 10 bases lying between them.

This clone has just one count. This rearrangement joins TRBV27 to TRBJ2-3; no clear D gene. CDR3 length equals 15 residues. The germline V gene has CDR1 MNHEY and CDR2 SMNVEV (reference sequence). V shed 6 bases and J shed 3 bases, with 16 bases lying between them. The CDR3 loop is CASSTRGFSTDTQYF. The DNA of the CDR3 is TGTGCCAGCAGCACACGCGGATTCTCGACAGATACGCAGTATTTT.

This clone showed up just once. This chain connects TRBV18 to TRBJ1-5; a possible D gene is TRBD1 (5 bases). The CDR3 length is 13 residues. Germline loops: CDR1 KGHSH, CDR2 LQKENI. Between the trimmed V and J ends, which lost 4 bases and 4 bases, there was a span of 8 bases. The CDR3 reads CASSRGGNQPQHF. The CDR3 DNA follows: TGTGCCAGCTCACGGGGGGGAAATCAGCCCCAGCATTTT.